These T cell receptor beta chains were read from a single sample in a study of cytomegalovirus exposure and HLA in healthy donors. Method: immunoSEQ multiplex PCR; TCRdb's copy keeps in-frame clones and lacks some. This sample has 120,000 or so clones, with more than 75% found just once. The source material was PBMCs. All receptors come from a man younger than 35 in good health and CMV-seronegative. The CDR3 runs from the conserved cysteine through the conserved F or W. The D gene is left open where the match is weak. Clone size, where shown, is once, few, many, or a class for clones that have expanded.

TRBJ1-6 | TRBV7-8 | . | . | CASSHEGLDRALHF | TGTGCCAGCAGCCACGAGGGACTGGATAGGGCCCTCCACTTT
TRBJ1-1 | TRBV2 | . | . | CASSAGPALGAFF | TGTGCCAGCAGCGCGGGACCTGCCCTTGGAGCTTTCTTT
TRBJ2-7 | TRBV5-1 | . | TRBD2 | CASSLEFLAGNHEQYF | TGCGCCAGCAGCTTGGAATTCCTAGCGGGGAACCACGAGCAGTACTTC
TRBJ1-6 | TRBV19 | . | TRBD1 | CASNPGTVNNSPLHF | TGTGCCAGTAACCCCGGGACAGTAAATAATTCACCCCTCCACTTT
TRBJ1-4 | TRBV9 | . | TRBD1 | CASSVSGDSNEKLFF | TGTGCCAGCAGCGTCTCCGGGGACAGTAATGAAAAACTGTTTTTT
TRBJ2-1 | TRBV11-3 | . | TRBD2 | CASSRLAGGENEQFF | TGTGCCAGCAGCCGACTAGCGGGGGGTGAAAATGAGCAGTTCTTC
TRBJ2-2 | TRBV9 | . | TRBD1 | CASSRDRPGPGELFF | TGTGCCAGCAGCAGGGACAGGCCCGGGCCCGGGGAGCTGTTTTTT
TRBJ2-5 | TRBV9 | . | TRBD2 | CASSVAPGLMGEQYF | TGTGCCAGCAGCGTAGCCCCGGGACTAATGGGGGAGCAGTACTTC
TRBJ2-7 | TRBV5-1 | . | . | CASSSGLQTRTSYEQYF | TGCGCCAGCAGCTCGGGACTCCAAACTCGGACCTCCTACGAGCAGTACTTC
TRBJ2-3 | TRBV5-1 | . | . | CASSLGAATDTQYF | TGCGCCAGCAGCTTGGGAGCGGCTACAGATACGCAGTATTTT
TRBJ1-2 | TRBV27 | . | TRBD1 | CASSLGQPFRGYTF | TGTGCCAGCAGTTTGGGACAGCCTTTTCGGGGCTACACCTTC
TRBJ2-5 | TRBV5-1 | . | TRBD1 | CASSRRTGSQETQYF | TGCGCCAGCAGCCGCAGGACAGGCTCCCAAGAGACCCAGTACTTC
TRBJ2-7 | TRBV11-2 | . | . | CASSPLLGASSYEQYF | TGTGCCAGCAGCCCATTACTGGGGGCTAGCTCCTACGAGCAGTACTTC
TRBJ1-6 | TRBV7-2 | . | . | CASSRTVSSPLHF | TGTGCCAGCAGCCGGACTGTCTCTTCACCCCTCCACTTT
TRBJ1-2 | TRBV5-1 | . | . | CASSPEAYGYTF | TGCGCCAGCAGCCCCGAGGCCTATGGCTACACCTTC
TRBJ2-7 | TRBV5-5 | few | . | CASSLGAESYEQYF | TGTGCCAGCAGCTTGGGCGCGGAATCCTACGAGCAGTACTTC
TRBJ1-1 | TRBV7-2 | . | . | CASSLGINTEAFF | TGTGCCAGCAGCTTGGGCATCAACACTGAAGCTTTCTTT
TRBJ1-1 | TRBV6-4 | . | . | CASKASNDRPQAFF | TGTGCCAGCAAAGCGTCCAACGATAGACCTCAAGCTTTCTTT
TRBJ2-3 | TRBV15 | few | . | CATSRDVGSSTDTQYF | TGTGCCACCAGCAGAGATGTCGGGAGTAGCACAGATACGCAGTATTTT
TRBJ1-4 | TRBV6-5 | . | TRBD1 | CASSGLTGTEKLFF | TGTGCCAGCAGTGGCTTGACAGGGACGGAAAAACTGTTTTTT
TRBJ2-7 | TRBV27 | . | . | CASSLQGSSSYEQYF | TGTGCCAGCAGTTTACAGGGCTCTAGCTCCTACGAGCAGTACTTC
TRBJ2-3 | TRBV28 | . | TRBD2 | CASSLLGGTQYF | TGTGCCAGCAGTTTATTGGGGGGGACGCAGTATTTT
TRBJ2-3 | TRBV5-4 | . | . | CASSFTSITGWGTDTQYF | TGTGCCAGCAGCTTTACGTCTATTACAGGGTGGGGAACAGATACGCAGTATTTT
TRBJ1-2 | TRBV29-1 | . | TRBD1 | CSVGDRNGYTF | TGCAGCGTTGGGGACAGGAACGGCTACACCTTC
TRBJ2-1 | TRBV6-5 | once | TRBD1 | CASRSDRGAYNEQFF | TGTGCCAGCAGATCGGACAGGGGCGCTTACAATGAGCAGTTCTTC
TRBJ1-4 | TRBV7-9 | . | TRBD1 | CASSLGTGDEKLFF | TGTGCCAGCAGCTTAGGGACAGGGGATGAAAAACTGTTTTTT
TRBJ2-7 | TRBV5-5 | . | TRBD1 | CASSWWTGASYEQYF | TGTGCCAGCAGCTGGTGGACAGGGGCCTCCTACGAGCAGTACTTC
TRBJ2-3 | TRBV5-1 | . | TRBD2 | CASSGLAGGTDTQYF | TGCGCCAGCAGCGGCTTAGCGGGGGGGACAGATACGCAGTATTTT
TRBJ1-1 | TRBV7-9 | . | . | CASSFQNTEAFF | TGTGCCAGCAGCTTTCAGAACACTGAAGCTTTCTTT
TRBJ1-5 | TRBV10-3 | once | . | CAISPGVRDQPQHF | TGTGCCATCAGTCCAGGGGTACGGGATCAGCCCCAGCATTTT
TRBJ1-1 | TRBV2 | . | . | CASRLGQVNTEAFF | TGTGCCAGCAGATTGGGCCAGGTAAACACTGAAGCTTTCTTT
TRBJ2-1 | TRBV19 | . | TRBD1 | CASSSGQYNEQFF | TGTGCCAGTAGTTCGGGACAGTACAATGAGCAGTTCTTC
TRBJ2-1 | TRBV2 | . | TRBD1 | CASRQGTGLGFF | TGTGCCAGCAGGCAAGGGACAGGGTTGGGGTTCTTC
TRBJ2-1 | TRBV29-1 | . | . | CSVDSLTDNEQFF | TGCAGCGTTGATAGCCTAACGGACAATGAGCAGTTCTTC
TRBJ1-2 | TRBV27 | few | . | CASSTTGINYGYTF | TGTGCCAGCAGCACTACAGGGATTAACTATGGCTACACCTTC
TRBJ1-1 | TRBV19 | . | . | CASSIDLSRNTEAFF | TGTGCCAGTAGTATAGACCTGTCGAGGAACACTGAAGCTTTCTTT
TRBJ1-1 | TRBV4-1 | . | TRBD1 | CASSQGGQGAMNTEAFF | TGCGCCAGCAGCCAAGGAGGACAGGGGGCTATGAACACTGAAGCTTTCTTT
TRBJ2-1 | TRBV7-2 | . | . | CASTPSYGGVYNEQFF | TGTGCCAGCACCCCTTCGTACGGGGGAGTTTACAATGAGCAGTTCTTC
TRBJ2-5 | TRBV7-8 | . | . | CASSLATGNPYF | TGTGCCAGCAGCTTAGCGACCGGGAACCCCTACTTC
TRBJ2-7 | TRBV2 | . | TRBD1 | CASSEGTGSHEQYF | TGTGCCAGCAGTGAAGGGACAGGGTCCCACGAGCAGTACTTC
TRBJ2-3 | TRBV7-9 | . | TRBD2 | CASSSIAGSTDTQYF | TGTGCCAGCAGCTCGATAGCGGGGAGCACAGATACGCAGTATTTT
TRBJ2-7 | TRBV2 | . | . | CASSVIQGFEQYF | TGTGCCAGCAGTGTAATCCAGGGTTTCGAGCAGTACTTC
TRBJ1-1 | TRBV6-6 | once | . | CASSWGPPGANTEAFF | TGTGCCAGCAGTTGGGGCCCCCCCGGAGCGAACACTGAAGCTTTCTTT
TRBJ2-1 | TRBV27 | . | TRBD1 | CASSDRANEQFF | TGTGCCAGCAGTGACAGGGCCAATGAGCAGTTCTTC
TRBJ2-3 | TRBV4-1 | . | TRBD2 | CASSQDGLVGADTQYF | TGCGCCAGCAGCCAAGATGGACTAGTGGGGGCAGATACGCAGTATTTT
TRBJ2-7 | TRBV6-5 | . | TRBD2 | CASSYGTSGGLREQYF | TGTGCCAGCAGTTACGGGACTAGCGGGGGCCTAAGGGAGCAGTACTTC
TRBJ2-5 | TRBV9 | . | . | CASSPGGGGQETQYF | TGTGCCAGCAGCCCTGGGGGAGGGGGGCAAGAGACCCAGTACTTC
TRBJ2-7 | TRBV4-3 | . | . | CASSQDVNGVSYEQYF | TGCGCCAGCAGCCAAGATGTCAACGGAGTATCCTACGAGCAGTACTTC
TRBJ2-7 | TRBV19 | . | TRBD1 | CASSTTGGEQYF | TGTGCCAGTAGTACCACAGGGGGGGAGCAGTACTTC
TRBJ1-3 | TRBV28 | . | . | CASSLSRGGRNTIYF | TGTGCCAGCAGCTTGTCGAGGGGGGGTCGAAACACCATATATTTT
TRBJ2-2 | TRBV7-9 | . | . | CASSLEPQGVTGELFF | TGTGCCAGCAGCTTAGAGCCGCAGGGTGTGACCGGGGAGCTGTTTTTT
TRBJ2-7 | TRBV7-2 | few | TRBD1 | CASSSGTGGNEQYF | TGTGCCAGCAGTTCCGGGACAGGGGGAAACGAGCAGTACTTC
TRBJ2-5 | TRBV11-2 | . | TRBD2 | CASSLGPAGGLYF | TGTGCCAGCAGCTTAGGACCAGCGGGGGGGCTTTACTTC
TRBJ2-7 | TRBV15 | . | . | CATSWTPGYEQYF | TGTGCCACCAGCTGGACTCCGGGATACGAGCAGTACTTC
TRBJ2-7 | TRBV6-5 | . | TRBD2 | CASTLGGRHSYEQYF | TGTGCCAGCACCCTGGGAGGGAGGCACTCCTACGAGCAGTACTTC
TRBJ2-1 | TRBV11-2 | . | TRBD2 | CASRTSGVNEQFF | TGTGCCAGCCGGACTAGCGGGGTTAATGAGCAGTTCTTC
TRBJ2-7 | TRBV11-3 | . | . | CASSLRGAEDEQYF | TGTGCCAGCAGCTTACGGGGGGCTGAGGACGAGCAGTACTTC
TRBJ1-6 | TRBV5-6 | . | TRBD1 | CASSFNTGEGLSNSPLHF | TGTGCCAGCAGCTTCAATACAGGGGAAGGGCTTTCGAATTCACCCCTCCACTTT
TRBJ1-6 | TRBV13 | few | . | CASSLGAGLNSPLHF | TGTGCCAGCAGCTTGGGGGCAGGCCTCAATTCACCCCTCCACTTT
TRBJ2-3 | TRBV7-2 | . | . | CASSLSRSDTQYF | TGTGCCAGCAGCTTATCGAGGTCGGATACGCAGTATTTT